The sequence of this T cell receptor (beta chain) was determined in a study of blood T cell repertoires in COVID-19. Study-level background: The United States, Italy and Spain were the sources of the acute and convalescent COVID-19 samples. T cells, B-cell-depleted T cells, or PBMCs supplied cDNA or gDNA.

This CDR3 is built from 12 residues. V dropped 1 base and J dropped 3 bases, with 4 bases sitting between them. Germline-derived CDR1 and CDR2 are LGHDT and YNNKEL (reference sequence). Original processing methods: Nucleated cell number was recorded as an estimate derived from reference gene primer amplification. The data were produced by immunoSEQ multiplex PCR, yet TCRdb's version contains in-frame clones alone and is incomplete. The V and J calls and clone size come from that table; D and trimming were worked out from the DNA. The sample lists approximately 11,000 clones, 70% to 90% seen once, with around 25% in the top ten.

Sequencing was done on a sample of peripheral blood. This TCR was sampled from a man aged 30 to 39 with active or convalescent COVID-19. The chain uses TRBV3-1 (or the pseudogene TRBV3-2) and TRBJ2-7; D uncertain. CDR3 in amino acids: CASSQGSYEQYF. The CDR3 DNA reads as TGTGCCAGCAGCCAAGGGAGCTACGAGCAGTACTTC.